Described below is a single TCR beta chain sequence and its context. The record originates from a study of blood T cell repertoires in COVID-19. Data came from immunoSEQ multiplex PCR; TCRdb stores just in-frame clones and leaves some out. The sample has about 360,000 clones, approximately 86% seen once. The CDR3 is made up of 13 amino acids. The germline V gene has CDR1 SGHNT and CDR2 YYREEE (reference sequence). Trimming removed 1 base from V and 1 base from J, with 5 bases in between. The rearrangement uses TRBV5-4 and TRBJ2-5; no definite D call. The sequence was obtained from a human donor in a cohort sampled during active COVID-19. Sequencing was performed on peripheral blood. As DNA, the CDR3 is TGTGCCAGCAGCTTGCCTTCCCAAGAGACCCAGTACTTC. Residues: CASSLPSQETQYF.